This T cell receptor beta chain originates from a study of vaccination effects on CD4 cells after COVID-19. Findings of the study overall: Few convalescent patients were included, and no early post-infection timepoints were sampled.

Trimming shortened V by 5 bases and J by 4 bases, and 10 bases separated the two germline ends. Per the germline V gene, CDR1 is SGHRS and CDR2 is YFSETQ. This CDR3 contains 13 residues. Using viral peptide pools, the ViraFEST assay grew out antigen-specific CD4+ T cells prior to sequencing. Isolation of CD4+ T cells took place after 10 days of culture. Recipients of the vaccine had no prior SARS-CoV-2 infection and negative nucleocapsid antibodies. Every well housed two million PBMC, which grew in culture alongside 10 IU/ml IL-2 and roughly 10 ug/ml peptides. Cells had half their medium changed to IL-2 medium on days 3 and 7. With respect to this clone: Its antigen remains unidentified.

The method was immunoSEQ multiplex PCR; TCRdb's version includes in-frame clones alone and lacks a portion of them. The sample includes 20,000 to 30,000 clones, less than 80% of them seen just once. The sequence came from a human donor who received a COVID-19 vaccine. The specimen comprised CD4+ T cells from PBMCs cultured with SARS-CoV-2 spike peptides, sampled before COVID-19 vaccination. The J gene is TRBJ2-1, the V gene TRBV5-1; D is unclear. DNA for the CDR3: TGCGCCAGCAGTATTGGCGGATACAATGAGCAGTTCTTC. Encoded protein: CASSIGGYNEQFF.